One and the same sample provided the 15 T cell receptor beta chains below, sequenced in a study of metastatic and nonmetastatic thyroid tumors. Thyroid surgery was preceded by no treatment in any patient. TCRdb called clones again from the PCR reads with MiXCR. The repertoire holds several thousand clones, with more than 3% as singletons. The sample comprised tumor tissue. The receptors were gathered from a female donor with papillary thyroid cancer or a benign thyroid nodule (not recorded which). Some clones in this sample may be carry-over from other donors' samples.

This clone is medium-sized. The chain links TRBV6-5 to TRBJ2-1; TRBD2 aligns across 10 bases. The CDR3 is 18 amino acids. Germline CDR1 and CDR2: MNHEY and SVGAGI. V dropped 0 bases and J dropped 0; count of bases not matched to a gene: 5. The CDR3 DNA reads TGTGCCAGCAGTTACTCGTTAACTAGCGGGGCCTCCTACAATGAGCAGTTCTTC. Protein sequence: CASSYSLTSGASYNEQFF.

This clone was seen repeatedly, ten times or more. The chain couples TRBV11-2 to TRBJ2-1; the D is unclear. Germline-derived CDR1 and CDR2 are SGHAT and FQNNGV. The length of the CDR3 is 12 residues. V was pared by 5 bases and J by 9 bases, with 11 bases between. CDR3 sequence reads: CASSVTWVEQFF. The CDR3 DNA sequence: TGTGCCAGCAGCGTTACCTGGGTTGAGCAGTTCTTC. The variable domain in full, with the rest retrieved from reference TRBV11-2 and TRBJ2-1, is EAGVAQSPRYKIIEKRQSVAFWCNPISGHATLYWYQQILGQGPKLLIQFQNNGVVDDSQLPKDRFSAERLKGVDSTLKIQPAKLEDSAVYLCASSVTWVEQFFGPGTRLTVL.

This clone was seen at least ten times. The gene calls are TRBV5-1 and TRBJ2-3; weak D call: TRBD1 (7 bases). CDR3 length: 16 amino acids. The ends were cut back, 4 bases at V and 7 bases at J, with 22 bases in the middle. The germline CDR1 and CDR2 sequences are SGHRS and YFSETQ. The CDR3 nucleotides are TGCGCCAGCAGCCCTACCGGGACCCAGGGGGGACATACGCAGTATTTT. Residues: CASSPTGTQGGHTQYF.

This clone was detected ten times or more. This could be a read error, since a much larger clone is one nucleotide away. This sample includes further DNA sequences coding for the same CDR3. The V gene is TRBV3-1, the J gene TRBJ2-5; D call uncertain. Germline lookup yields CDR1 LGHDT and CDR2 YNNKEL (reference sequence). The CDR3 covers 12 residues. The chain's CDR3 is CASSQDRETQCF. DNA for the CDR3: TGTGCCAGCAGCCAAGATCGAGAGACCCAGTGCTTC.

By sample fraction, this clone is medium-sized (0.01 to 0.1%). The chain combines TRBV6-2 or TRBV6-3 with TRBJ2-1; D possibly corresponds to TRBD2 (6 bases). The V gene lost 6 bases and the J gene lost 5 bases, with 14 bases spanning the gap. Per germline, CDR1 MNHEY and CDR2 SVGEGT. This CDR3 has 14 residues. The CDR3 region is CASRGLSRHNEQFF. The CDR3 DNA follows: TGTGCCAGCAGGGGACTCTCCCGCCACAATGAGCAGTTCTTC.

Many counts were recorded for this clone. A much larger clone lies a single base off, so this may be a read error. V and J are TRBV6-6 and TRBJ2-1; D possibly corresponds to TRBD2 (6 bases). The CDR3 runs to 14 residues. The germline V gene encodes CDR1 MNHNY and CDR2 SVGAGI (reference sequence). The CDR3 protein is CASSYRDSHNEQFF. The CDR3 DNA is TGTGCCAGCAGTTACCGGGACTCCCACAATGAGCAGTTCTTC.

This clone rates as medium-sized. The CDR3 loop is CAISEGGRYGYTF. CDR3 DNA: TGTGCCATCAGTGAAGGGGGCAGGTATGGCTACACCTTC. The chain joins TRBV10-3 to TRBJ1-2; 7 bases fit TRBD1. Germline CDR1 reads ENHRY; CDR2 reads SYGVKD. Losses at the gene ends were 3 bases for V and 5 bases for J; bases not matched to a gene: 3. There are 13 residues in the CDR3.

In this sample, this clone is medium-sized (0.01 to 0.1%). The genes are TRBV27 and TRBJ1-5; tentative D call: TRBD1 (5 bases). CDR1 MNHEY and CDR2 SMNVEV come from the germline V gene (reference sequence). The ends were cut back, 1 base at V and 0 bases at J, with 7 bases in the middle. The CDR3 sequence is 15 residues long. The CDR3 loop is CASSLYGGSNQPQHF. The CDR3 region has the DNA TGTGCCAGCAGTTTATATGGGGGTAGCAATCAGCCCCAGCATTTT.

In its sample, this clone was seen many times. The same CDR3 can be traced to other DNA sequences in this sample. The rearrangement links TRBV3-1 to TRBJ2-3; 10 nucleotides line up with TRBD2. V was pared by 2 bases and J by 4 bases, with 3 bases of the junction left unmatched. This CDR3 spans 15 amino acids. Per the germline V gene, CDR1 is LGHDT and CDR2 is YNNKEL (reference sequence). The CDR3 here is CASSQLAGVADTQYF. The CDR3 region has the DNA TGTGCCAGCAGCCAACTAGCGGGAGTCGCAGATACGCAGTATTTT.

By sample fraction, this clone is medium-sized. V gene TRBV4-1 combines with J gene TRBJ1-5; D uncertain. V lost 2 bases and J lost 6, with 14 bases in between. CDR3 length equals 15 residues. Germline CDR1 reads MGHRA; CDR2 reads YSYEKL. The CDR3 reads CASSQRKAAGQPQHF. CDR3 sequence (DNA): TGCGCCAGCAGCCAAAGGAAGGCCGCGGGTCAGCCCCAGCATTTT.

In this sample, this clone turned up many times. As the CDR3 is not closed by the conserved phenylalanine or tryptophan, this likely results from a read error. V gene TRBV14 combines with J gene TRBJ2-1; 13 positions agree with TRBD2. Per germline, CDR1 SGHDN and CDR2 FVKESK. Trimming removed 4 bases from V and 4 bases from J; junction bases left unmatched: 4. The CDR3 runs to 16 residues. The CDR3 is CASSPGLAGPYNEQFV. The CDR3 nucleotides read TGTGCCAGCAGCCCGGGACTAGCGGGACCTTACAATGAGCAGTTCGTC.

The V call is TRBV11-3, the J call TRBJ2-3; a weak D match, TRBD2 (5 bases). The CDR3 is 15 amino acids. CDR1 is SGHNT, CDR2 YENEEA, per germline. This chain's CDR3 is CTNSSNSVGADTQYF. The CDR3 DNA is TGTACCAACAGCTCAAATTCTGTGGGAGCAGATACGCAGTATTTT.

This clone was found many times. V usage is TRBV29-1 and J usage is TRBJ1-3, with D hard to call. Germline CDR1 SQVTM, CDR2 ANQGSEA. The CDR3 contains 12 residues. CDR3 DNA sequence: TGCAGTTCGCTGCCTTCTGGAAACACCATATATTTT. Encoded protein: CSSLPSGNTIYF.

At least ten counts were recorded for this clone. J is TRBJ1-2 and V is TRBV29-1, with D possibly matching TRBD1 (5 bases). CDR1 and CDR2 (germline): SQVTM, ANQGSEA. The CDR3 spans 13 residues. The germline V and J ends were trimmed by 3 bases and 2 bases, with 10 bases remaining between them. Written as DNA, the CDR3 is TGCAGCGTTGAGGGGACGCCGAACTATGGCTACACCTTC. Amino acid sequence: CSVEGTPNYGYTF.

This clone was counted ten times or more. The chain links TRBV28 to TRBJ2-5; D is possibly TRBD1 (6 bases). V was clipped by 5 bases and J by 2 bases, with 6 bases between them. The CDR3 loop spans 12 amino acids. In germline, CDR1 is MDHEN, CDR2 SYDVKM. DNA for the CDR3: TGTGCCAGCAGTCAGGGGCAAGAGACCCAGTACTTC. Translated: CASSQGQETQYF.